These 10 T cell receptor beta chains share one sample of origin, sequenced in a study of PD-1 blockade in classical Hodgkin lymphoma. Profiled with immunoSEQ multiplex PCR; TCRdb holds only in-frame clones, not every one. The data show around 28,000 clones, with roughly 80% seen just once and around 23% held by the top ten. Each patient's relapse followed autologous stem cell transplantation, and brentuximab vedotin exposure varied. Sequencing was performed on peripheral blood mononuclear cells (PBMCs), taken before the second cycle of nivolumab. The origin of the receptors is a human donor with classical Hodgkin lymphoma.

This clone was seen more than once but under ten times. The J gene is TRBJ1-6, the V gene TRBV4-3, with a tentative D call TRBD1 (5 bases). Germline V lookup: CDR1 LGHNA, CDR2 YSLEER. V was pared by 0 bases and J by 5 bases, with 14 bases between. CDR3 size: 17 residues. The CDR3 nucleotides read TGCGCCAGCAGCCAAGATGCGGGGCAGGATCATAATTCACCCCTCCACTTT. Translated: CASSQDAGQDHNSPLHF.

DNA of the CDR3: TGTGCCAGCAGTTTGGTTATGGGCCCCAATCAGCCCCAGCATTTT. It is translated as CASSLVMGPNQPQHF. The chain has TRBV27 and TRBJ1-5; no reliable D call. V was pared by 3 bases and J by 3 bases, with 12 bases between. Germline CDR1 MNHEY, CDR2 SMNVEV (reference sequence). The CDR3 contains 15 residues.

The rearrangement joins TRBV9 to TRBJ2-3, with no clear D. Germline CDR1 reads SGDLS; CDR2 reads YYNGEE. Trimming stripped 3 bases from V and 7 bases from J, with 6 bases between. The CDR3 totals 11 residues. CDR3 region: CASSDVYTQYF. CDR3 coding DNA: TGTGCCAGCAGCGATGTTTATACGCAGTATTTT. The full variable domain, completed using reference TRBV9 and TRBJ2-3, is DSGVTQTPKHLITATGQRVTLRCSPRSGDLSVYWYQQSLDQGLQFLIQYYNGEERAKGNILERFSAQQFPDLHSELNLSSLELGDSALYFCASSDVYTQYFGPGTRLTVL.

V is TRBV4-1 and J is TRBJ2-1; a weak D match, TRBD2 (6 bases). Germline CDR1 reads MGHRA; CDR2 reads YSYEKL. The V end lost 1 base, the J end lost 4 bases, and 17 bases lay between the germline ends. This CDR3 contains 17 residues. In nucleotides, the CDR3 is TGCGCCAGCAGCCAAGTGGACATGGGACTTTCGTACAATGAGCAGTTCTTC. This sequence encodes CASSQVDMGLSYNEQFF.

The gene calls are TRBV10-3 and TRBJ1-2; 7 bases fit TRBD1. The CDR3 has 14 residues. Trimming cost V 4 bases and J 2 bases; bases outside gene matches: 4. Germline V gene data show CDR1 as ENHRY and CDR2 as SYGVKD. The CDR3 here is CAISGGTDNYGYTF. The CDR3, as DNA: TGTGCCATCAGTGGGGGGACAGACAACTATGGCTACACCTTC.

The CDR3 loop is CASSFGRKVTGELFF. The CDR3 coding sequence is TGTGCCAGCAGCTTTGGCCGCAAGGTCACCGGGGAGCTGTTTTTT. The gene calls are TRBV12-1 and TRBJ2-2. TRBV12-1 is shown as a pseudogene. This CDR3 has 15 amino acids.

This sequence joins TRBV11-2 and TRBJ1-1, with D unresolved. The CDR3 runs to 11 residues. Germline assignment: CDR1 SGHAT and CDR2 FQNNGV. The germline V and J ends were trimmed by 3 bases and 8 bases, with 7 bases remaining between them. CDR3 sequence (DNA): TGTGCCAGCAGCTTCGGGCCCGAAGCTTTCTTT. It codes for CASSFGPEAFF. Variable domain in full (rest from reference TRBV11-2 and TRBJ1-1): EAGVAQSPRYKIIEKRQSVAFWCNPISGHATLYWYQQILGQGPKLLIQFQNNGVVDDSQLPKDRFSAERLKGVDSTLKIQPAKLEDSAVYLCASSFGPEAFFGQGTRLTVV.

The rearrangement uses TRBV19 and TRBJ2-1; the match to TRBD2 covers 10 bases. Germline lookup yields CDR1 LNHDA and CDR2 SQIVND (reference sequence). The J segment lost 5 bases and the V segment lost 4 bases, leaving 11 bases of the junction unmatched. The CDR3 is made up of 17 amino acids. CDR3 amino acids: CASSTRARTSGNNEQFF. The CDR3, as DNA: TGTGCCAGTAGTACACGAGCTAGGACTAGCGGCAACAATGAGCAGTTCTTC.

Remarks on this clone: The junction does not match germline at one end; this may be a read error. The chain carries TRBV7-7 and TRBJ2-1; D is unresolved. There are 13 residues in the CDR3. Germline CDR1 reads SSHAT; CDR2 reads FNYEAQ (reference sequence). The CDR3 here is CASSLGRDNEQFF. CDR3 in DNA: TGTGCTAGCAGCTTGGGCCGGGACAATGAGCAGTTCTTC.

This chain uses TRBV6-1 with TRBJ2-7, with 7 bases lining up with TRBD1. This CDR3 region has 13 residues. The germline V gene has CDR1 MNHNS and CDR2 SASEGT. V lost 6 bases, J lost 6 bases, and 8 bases stayed unmatched. CDR3 in amino acids: CASSKLRDSEQYV. DNA for the CDR3: TGTGCCAGCAGCAAGCTAAGGGACAGCGAGCAGTACGTC.